The rows below give T cell receptor beta chains drawn from one sample of a study of cytomegalovirus exposure and HLA in healthy donors. The repertoire was sequenced with immunoSEQ multiplex PCR; TCRdb's copy has only in-frame clones and lacks some. The sample gives roughly 140,000 clones, more than 75% of which show up once; 3.5% to 5% is in the top ten. Input material: PBMCs. Source of these receptors: a man between 18 and 35 years old in good health and CMV-seronegative. Each CDR3 is given with its conserved first and last residue. The D gene is left open where the match is weak. Size is stated for part of the rows, as once, few or many counts, or as a class when the clone is expanded.

j_call v_call clone_size d_call cdr3_aa cdr3_nt
TRBJ2-7 TRBV5-8 - - CASGTRDMGREQYF TGTGCCAGCGGGACCCGGGACATGGGACGGGAGCAGTACTTC
TRBJ2-5 TRBV5-1 - - CASSLASGAIETQYF TGCGCCAGCAGCTTGGCCTCAGGGGCGATAGAGACCCAGTACTTC
TRBJ2-2 TRBV2 - - CASSLSGTLGGELFF TGTGCCAGCAGCCTTTCCGGGACTTTAGGCGGGGAGCTGTTTTTT
TRBJ1-1 TRBV9 - - CASSDRVRGTEAFF TGTGCCAGCAGCGACAGGGTTAGAGGGACTGAAGCTTTCTTT
TRBJ2-3 TRBV4-1 once TRBD2 CASSTTLLAGGGDTQYF TGCGCCAGCAGCACGACGCTACTAGCGGGGGGGGGAGATACGCAGTATTTT
TRBJ2-1 TRBV7-9 - TRBD2 CASSLRSGTGNEQFF TGTGCCAGCAGCTTACGCAGCGGGACTGGGAATGAGCAGTTCTTC
TRBJ1-5 TRBV28 - TRBD1 CASSWNRGSNQPQHF TGTGCCAGCAGTTGGAACAGGGGGTCCAATCAGCCCCAGCATTTT
TRBJ1-2 TRBV7-2 few - CASSPGAGWSYTF TGTGCCAGCAGCCCAGGGGCAGGGTGGAGCTACACCTTC
TRBJ1-2 TRBV12-5 few TRBD1 CASGLPTGQHDGYTF TGTGCTAGTGGTTTGCCGACGGGACAGCATGATGGCTACACCTTC
TRBJ1-1 TRBV11-2 medium-sized TRBD1 CASSPRDREGTEAFF TGTGCCAGCAGCCCCAGGGACAGGGAGGGCACTGAAGCTTTCTTT
TRBJ1-1 TRBV10-3 - - CAIKGGVTEAFF TGTGCCATCAAGGGGGGGGTCACTGAAGCTTTCTTT
TRBJ2-7 TRBV30 - - CAWSKAGNYEQYF TGTGCCTGGAGTAAGGCGGGAAACTACGAGCAGTACTTC
TRBJ1-2 TRBV5-6 - - CASSFRSRANYGYTF TGTGCCAGCAGCTTTCGGTCCAGGGCTAACTATGGCTACACCTTC
TRBJ2-5 TRBV6-1 - - CASSVRQVETQYF TGTGCCAGCAGTGTCCGACAGGTAGAGACCCAGTACTTC
TRBJ2-3 TRBV27 - - CASSFHRADTQYF TGTGCCAGCAGTTTTCATCGGGCAGATACGCAGTATTTT
TRBJ2-7 TRBV6-1 once - CASSDIDRLYGREQYF TGTGCCAGCAGTGATATTGACAGGCTCTATGGGCGCGAGCAGTACTTC
TRBJ2-1 TRBV5-1 - TRBD2 CASSLVRGERGEQFF TGCGCCAGCAGCTTGGTGAGGGGAGAGCGGGGGGAGCAGTTCTTC
TRBJ2-2 TRBV30 - TRBD1 CAWARQGITGELFF TGTGCCTGGGCGAGACAGGGAATTACCGGGGAGCTGTTTTTT
TRBJ1-5 TRBV6-1 - - CASSEVPLEGNQPQHF TGTGCCAGCAGTGAAGTTCCCCTCGAGGGCAATCAGCCCCAGCATTTT
TRBJ1-4 TRBV25-1 few TRBD1 CASSKPGGGEKLFF TGTGCCAGCAGTAAACCAGGGGGCGGTGAAAAACTGTTTTTT
TRBJ1-4 TRBV29-1 once TRBD1 CSGRGQGKNEKLFF TGCAGCGGACGGGGACAGGGGAAAAATGAAAAACTGTTTTTT
TRBJ1-3 TRBV9 few - CASSSRTASPGNTIYF TGTGCCAGCAGCTCTCGGACTGCCAGCCCTGGAAACACCATATATTTT
TRBJ1-2 TRBV19 - TRBD1 CASRGQPNYGYTF TGTGCCAGTCGGGGACAGCCTAACTATGGCTACACCTTC
TRBJ1-4 TRBV5-1 - TRBD1 CASSLQGAGEKLFF TGCGCCAGCAGCCTACAGGGGGCGGGTGAAAAACTGTTTTTT
TRBJ2-2 TRBV5-1 few TRBD1 CASSEPGQDTGELFF TGCGCCAGCAGCGAACCGGGACAGGACACCGGGGAGCTGTTTTTT
TRBJ2-5 TRBV28 once TRBD2 CASSSGLAGEETQYF TGTGCCAGCAGTTCGGGACTAGCGGGTGAAGAGACCCAGTACTTC
TRBJ2-3 TRBV5-1 - - CASRGLRGGTDTQYF TGCGCCAGCAGAGGACTAAGGGGAGGCACAGATACGCAGTATTTT
TRBJ1-4 TRBV2 few - CASSEVTGGLNEKLFF TGTGCCAGCAGTGAAGTCACAGGTGGCCTGAATGAAAAACTGTTTTTT
TRBJ1-1 TRBV5-4 - - CASSAGMGAEAFF TGTGCCAGCAGCGCCGGGATGGGGGCCGAAGCTTTCTTT
TRBJ2-7 TRBV5-6 few TRBD1 CASSLGQAAAYEQYF TGTGCCAGCAGCTTAGGACAGGCCGCAGCCTACGAGCAGTACTTC
TRBJ2-7 TRBV2 once TRBD2 CATRPGTSGTYEQYF TGTGCCACCCGGCCTGGGACTAGCGGGACCTACGAGCAGTACTTC
TRBJ1-5 TRBV7-2 - - CASSLFGGGYSNQPQHF TGTGCCAGCAGCTTATTTGGCGGGGGCTATAGCAATCAGCCCCAGCATTTT
TRBJ1-5 TRBV4-1 - TRBD1 CASSQRGQGALQPQHF TGCGCCAGCAGCCAAAGGGGACAGGGGGCCCTTCAGCCCCAGCATTTT
TRBJ2-7 TRBV28 few TRBD1 CASSYRASTGDYEQYF TGTGCCAGCAGTTATAGGGCCTCGACAGGGGATTACGAGCAGTACTTC
TRBJ2-1 TRBV18 few TRBD1 CASSPPGQGNNEQFF TGTGCCAGCTCACCGCCGGGACAGGGGAACAATGAGCAGTTCTTC
TRBJ2-2 TRBV6-5 - - CASSYSTPPGELFF TGTGCCAGCAGTTACTCGACTCCTCCCGGGGAGCTGTTTTTT
TRBJ2-1 TRBV9 few TRBD2 CASSAGTSGRYNEQFF TGTGCCAGCAGCGCCGGGACTAGCGGGAGGTACAATGAGCAGTTCTTC
TRBJ2-5 TRBV27 few TRBD1 CASSLGQGYRETQYF TGTGCCAGCAGTTTGGGACAGGGATATCGAGAGACCCAGTACTTC
TRBJ2-7 TRBV23-1 - - CASSQFPGVAYEQYF TGCGCCAGCAGTCAATTTCCCGGGGTCGCCTACGAGCAGTACTTC
TRBJ1-6 TRBV19 - - CASKGEGQTNSPLHF TGTGCCAGTAAGGGGGAAGGACAGACCAATTCACCCCTCCACTTT
TRBJ1-2 TRBV27 - TRBD1 CASSWGTGLGYTF TGTGCCAGCAGCTGGGGGACAGGGCTTGGCTACACCTTC
TRBJ1-2 TRBV6-5 - TRBD1 CASSHRQGFNYGYTF TGTGCCAGCAGTCATAGACAGGGATTTAACTATGGCTACACCTTC
TRBJ2-4 TRBV7-9 - - CASSPPGHTPKNIQYF TGTGCCAGCAGCCCGCCGGGACATACTCCCAAAAACATTCAGTACTTC
TRBJ1-1 TRBV7-3 once - CASSLGPLNTEAFF TGTGCCAGCAGCTTGGGGCCCCTGAACACTGAAGCTTTCTTT
TRBJ1-5 TRBV27 few - CASSLDRNQPQHF TGTGCCAGCAGTTTAGACAGGAATCAGCCCCAGCATTTT
TRBJ2-7 TRBV12-5 - - CASGLEAGEQYF TGTGCTAGTGGTTTGGAAGCGGGCGAGCAGTACTTC
TRBJ1-4 TRBV11-2 - - CASSLRTVANEKLFF TGTGCCAGCAGCCTTAGGACAGTGGCTAATGAAAAACTGTTTTTT